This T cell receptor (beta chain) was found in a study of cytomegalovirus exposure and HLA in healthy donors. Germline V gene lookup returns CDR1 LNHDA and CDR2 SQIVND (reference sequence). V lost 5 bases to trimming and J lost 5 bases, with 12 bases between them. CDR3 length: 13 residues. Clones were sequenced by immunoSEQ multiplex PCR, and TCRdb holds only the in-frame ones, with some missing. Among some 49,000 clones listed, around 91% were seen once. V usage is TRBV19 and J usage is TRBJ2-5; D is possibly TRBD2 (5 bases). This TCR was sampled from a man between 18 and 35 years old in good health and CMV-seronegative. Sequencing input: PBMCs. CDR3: CASSLIRGETQYF. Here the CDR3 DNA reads TGTGCCAGTAGTCTCATACGAGGGGAGACCCAGTACTTC.